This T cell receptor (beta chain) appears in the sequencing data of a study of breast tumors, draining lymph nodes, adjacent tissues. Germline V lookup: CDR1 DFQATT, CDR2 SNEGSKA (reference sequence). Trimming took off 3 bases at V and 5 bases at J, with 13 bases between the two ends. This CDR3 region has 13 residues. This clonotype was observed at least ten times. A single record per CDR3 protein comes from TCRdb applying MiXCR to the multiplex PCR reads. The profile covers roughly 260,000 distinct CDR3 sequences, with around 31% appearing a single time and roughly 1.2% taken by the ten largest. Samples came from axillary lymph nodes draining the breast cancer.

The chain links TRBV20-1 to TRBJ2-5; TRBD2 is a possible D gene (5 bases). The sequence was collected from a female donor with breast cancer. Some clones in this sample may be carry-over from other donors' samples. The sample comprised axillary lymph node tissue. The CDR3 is CSASTNRGETQYF. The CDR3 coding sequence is TGCAGTGCTAGCACAAACCGCGGGGAGACCCAGTACTTC.